The 2 T cell receptor beta chains below all came from one sample that was sequenced in a study of OX40 agonist ivuxolimab in advanced cancers. Repertoires were generated with immunoSEQ multiplex PCR, while TCRdb's copy carries only in-frame clones and drops some. The repertoire holds tens of thousands of clones, with roughly nine tenths as singletons. The sequencing used CD4+ or CD8+ T cells sorted from blood, collected in a trial of the OX40 agonist ivuxolimab. The receptors come from an adult with an advanced solid tumor such as melanoma, head and neck, liver or kidney cancer.

The rearrangement uses TRBV5-8 and TRBJ2-1; D might be TRBD1 (5 bases). Trimming took 0 bases from V and 2 from J, leaving 9 bases between them. Per germline, CDR1 SGHTS and CDR2 YDEGEE. The CDR3 loop spans 15 amino acids. CDR3 DNA sequence: TGTGCCAGCAGCTTGGTAGGGGCGCCCTACAATGAGCAGTTCTTC. It encodes CASSLVGAPYNEQFF.

V and J are TRBV11-2 and TRBJ2-2; 9 bases line up with TRBD2. This CDR3 has 17 amino acids. Looked up from germline, CDR1 is SGHAT and CDR2 is FQNNGV. Trimming removed 3 bases from V and 3 bases from J; junction bases left unmatched: 8. CDR3 sequence (DNA): TGTGCCAGCAGCTTGGACGGTGCGGGAGGGGACACCGGGGAGCTGTTTTTT. Translation gives CASSLDGAGGDTGELFF.